This T cell receptor (beta chain) is from a study of control samples from healthy donors and cancer patients. V was shortened by 4 bases and J by 3 bases, with 13 bases between the two germline ends. In germline, CDR1 is MNHEY, CDR2 SVGEGT. CDR3 length equals 15 residues. Assay used: immunoSEQ multiplex PCR; TCRdb lists only in-frame clones, some missing. The repertoire holds 100,000 to 150,000 clones, with more than 85% as singletons. The chain links TRBV6-2 or TRBV6-3 to TRBJ1-5; tentative D call: TRBD1 (5 bases). Material: blood. The source is a woman between 18 and 29 years old in good health. The CDR3 DNA follows: TGTGCCAGCAGTTTGTTAGGGGCACTCAATCAGCCCCAGCATTTT. This codes for CASSLLGALNQPQHF.